This T cell receptor beta chain was found in a study of T cell responses to AZD1222 COVID-19 vaccine (dated by TCRdb to the early 2020s). Study-level background: A total of 240 or so trial participants underwent TCR sequencing, of whom about 200 had received two doses of AZD1222 and roughly 26 had received two doses of the MenACWY control vaccine. Trial participants were enrolled by age into subgroups of 18-55, 56-69 and 70-plus years, and roughly 160, 29 and 62 TCR-sequenced participants, respectively, were included in these subgroups. The research as a whole found: CD4 TCRs associated with the vaccine covered the entire spike protein, and the dominant responses were in regions 160-218 and 743-854. In the small 56-69-year group, the increase in depth fell short of significance, most likely because of low power. Because no day 14 peak-response samples were available, repertoires were characterized only after the peak T cell response. Only a handful of AZD1222 recipients were SARS-CoV-2 seropositive at baseline, limiting conclusions about previously exposed vaccinees. Nearly half of unique spike-specific TCRs reportedly recognized epitopes outside regions mutated in the B.1.351 and B.1.1.7 variants. Participants were mostly white British and included more females than males, and it was suggested by the authors that clonal diversity may have been underestimated. Spike-specific TCR breadth and depth rose significantly after two AZD1222 doses compared with day 0 and with MenACWY recipients.

The CDR3, cysteine through phenylalanine, is 13 amino acids long. Left in the record is the CDR3 DNA by itself, 39 bases read in frame from the first base. CDR1 and CDR2 are read off the germline V gene (reference sequence) as LNHDA and SQIVND. V sheds 6 bases and J sheds 6 bases, leaving 14 bases between their ends. Sample time point, as interpreted from the label and publication: about 28 days (+/-7) after the second vaccine dose. AZD1222 recipients whose second dose came at about 4 weeks and those whose second dose came at about 12 weeks were combined into one group, since spike-specific TCR depth and breadth did not differ between the two schedules. Vaccinee samples came from UK trials COV001 and COV002, including a single-blind randomized controlled phase 2/3 trial of AZD1222 (ChAdOx1 nCoV-19) in healthy adults. For TCRbeta chain sequencing, PBMC samples were collected from trial participants at day 0 and at day 28 after the second dose.

Points on this clone: Its binding antigen is unknown. No clone much larger than this one lies a single base away; base qualities are absent.

The CDR3 regions of human TCRbeta chains were analyzed by immunosequencing. The study's processing was this. TCRs in the repertoires were compared against a reference library of SARS-CoV-2-specific TCRs that had been generated with the MIRA antigen-specificity platform. Breadth was defined as the fraction of unique TCRs that were SARS-CoV-2-associated. Depth was defined as the fraction of total T cells that were SARS-CoV-2-associated. Each spike-specific TCR was assigned to its reactive spike region and to a CD4 or CD8 class using the MIRA data. Log10-transformed breadth and depth values were compared by one-way ANOVA with Sidak's multiple comparisons tests. The immuneACCESS repertoire file appears here via TCRdb, limited to in-frame rearrangements. These files lack a portion of the clones; in checked studies, under half of the deficit traces to unresolved V genes, and the cause of the others is not known. The V and J calls and clone size were taken over from that table, and D and trimming were inferred from the DNA. The sample table shows roughly 80,000 clones, and approximately 90% are seen once. The ten largest clones represent roughly 5% of the sample.

This TCR derives from an adult who received the AZD1222 COVID-19 vaccine. The sequencing used peripheral blood, collected 28 days after the second AZD1222 dose. The V and J genes are TRBV19 and TRBJ1-2; the best D guess is TRBD1, with 5 bases matching. The DNA sequence is as follows: TGTGCCAGTAGCCAACAAGGGGATCATGGCTACACCTTC. It translates as CASSQQGDHGYTF.